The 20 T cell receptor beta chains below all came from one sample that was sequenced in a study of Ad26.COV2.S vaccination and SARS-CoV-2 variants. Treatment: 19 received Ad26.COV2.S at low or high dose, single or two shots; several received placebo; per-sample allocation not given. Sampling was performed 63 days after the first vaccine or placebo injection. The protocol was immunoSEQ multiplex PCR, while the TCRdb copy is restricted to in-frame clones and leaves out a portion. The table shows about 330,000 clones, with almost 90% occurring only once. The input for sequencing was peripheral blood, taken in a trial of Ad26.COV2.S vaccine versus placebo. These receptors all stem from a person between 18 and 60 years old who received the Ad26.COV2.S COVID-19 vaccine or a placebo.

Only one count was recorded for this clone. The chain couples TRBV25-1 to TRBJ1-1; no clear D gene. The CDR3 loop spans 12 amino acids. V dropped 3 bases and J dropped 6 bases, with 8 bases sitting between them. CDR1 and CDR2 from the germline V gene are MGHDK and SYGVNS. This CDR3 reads CASSDRSAEAFF. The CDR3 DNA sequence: TGTGCCAGCAGTGACCGGAGTGCTGAAGCTTTCTTT.

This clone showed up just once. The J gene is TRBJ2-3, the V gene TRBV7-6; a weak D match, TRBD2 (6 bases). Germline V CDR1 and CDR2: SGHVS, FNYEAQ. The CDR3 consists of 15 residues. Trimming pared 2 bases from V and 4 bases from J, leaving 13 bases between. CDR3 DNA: TGTGCCAGCAGCTTACGCGGCGGGGCAGCAGATACGCAGTATTTT. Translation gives CASSLRGGAADTQYF.

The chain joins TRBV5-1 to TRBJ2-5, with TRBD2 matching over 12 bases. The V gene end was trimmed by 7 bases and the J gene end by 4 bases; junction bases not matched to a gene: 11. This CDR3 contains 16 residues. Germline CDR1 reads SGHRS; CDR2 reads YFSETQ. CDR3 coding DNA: TGCGCCAGCTTTCCTCAGACTAGCGGGAGATCAGAGACCCAGTACTTC. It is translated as CASFPQTSGRSETQYF.

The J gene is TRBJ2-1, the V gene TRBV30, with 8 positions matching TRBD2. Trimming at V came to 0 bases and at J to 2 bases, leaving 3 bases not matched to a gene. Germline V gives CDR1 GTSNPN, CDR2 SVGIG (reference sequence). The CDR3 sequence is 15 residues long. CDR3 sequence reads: CAWSVQAGAYNEQFF. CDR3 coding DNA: TGTGCCTGGAGTGTACAAGCGGGAGCCTACAATGAGCAGTTCTTC.

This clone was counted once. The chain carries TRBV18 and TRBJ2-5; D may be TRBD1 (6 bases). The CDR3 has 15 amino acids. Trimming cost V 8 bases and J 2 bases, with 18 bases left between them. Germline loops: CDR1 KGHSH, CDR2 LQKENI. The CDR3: CASQSIRDTQETQYF. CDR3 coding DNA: TGTGCCAGCCAGTCAATCCGGGACACACAAGAGACCCAGTACTTC.

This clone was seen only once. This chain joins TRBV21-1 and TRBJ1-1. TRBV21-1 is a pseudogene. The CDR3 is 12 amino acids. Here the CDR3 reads CAVKGENTEAFF. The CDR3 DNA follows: TGTGCCGTTAAAGGCGAGAACACTGAAGCTTTCTTT.

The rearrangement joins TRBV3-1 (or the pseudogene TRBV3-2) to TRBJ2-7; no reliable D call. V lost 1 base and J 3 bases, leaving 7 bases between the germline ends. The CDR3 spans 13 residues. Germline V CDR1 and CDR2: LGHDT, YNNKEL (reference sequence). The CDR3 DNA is TGTGCCAGCAGCCAAGGGTTTTACTACGAGCAGTACTTC. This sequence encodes CASSQGFYYEQYF.

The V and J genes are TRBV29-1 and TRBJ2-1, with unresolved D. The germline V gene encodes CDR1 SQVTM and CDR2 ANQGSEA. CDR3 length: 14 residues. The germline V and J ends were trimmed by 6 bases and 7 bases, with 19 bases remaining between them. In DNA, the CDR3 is TGCAGCGTAGACCGAATCCCGGAAGCGAATGAGCAGTTCTTC. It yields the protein CSVDRIPEANEQFF.

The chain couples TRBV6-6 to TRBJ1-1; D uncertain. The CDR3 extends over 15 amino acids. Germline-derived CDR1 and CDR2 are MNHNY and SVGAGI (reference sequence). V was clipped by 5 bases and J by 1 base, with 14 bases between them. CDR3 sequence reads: CASSPPDPTNTEAFF. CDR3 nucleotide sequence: TGTGCCAGCAGTCCCCCGGACCCGACGAACACTGAAGCTTTCTTT.

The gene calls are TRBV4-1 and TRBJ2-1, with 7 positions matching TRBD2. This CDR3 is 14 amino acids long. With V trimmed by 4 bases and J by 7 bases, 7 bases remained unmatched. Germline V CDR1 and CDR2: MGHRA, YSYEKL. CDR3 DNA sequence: TGCGCCAGCAGCCCCCAGACCGGGGGGAATGAGCAGTTCTTC. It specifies CASSPQTGGNEQFF.

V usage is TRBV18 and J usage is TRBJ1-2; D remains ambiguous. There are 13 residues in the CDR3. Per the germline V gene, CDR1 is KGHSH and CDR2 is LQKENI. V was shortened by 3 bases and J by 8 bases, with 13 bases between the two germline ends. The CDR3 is CASSPPGVGGYTF. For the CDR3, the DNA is TGTGCCAGCTCACCGCCCGGGGTTGGGGGCTACACCTTC.

The CDR3 loop reads CASSLGGRVSYGYTF. CDR3 nucleotides: TGTGCCAGCAGCTTGGGGGGCAGGGTGAGCTATGGCTACACCTTC. The rearrangement joins TRBV5-6 to TRBJ1-2; D might be TRBD1 (5 bases). Germline V gives CDR1 SGHDT, CDR2 YYEEEE. V lost 0 bases and J 4 bases, leaving 13 bases between the germline ends. The CDR3 has 15 residues.

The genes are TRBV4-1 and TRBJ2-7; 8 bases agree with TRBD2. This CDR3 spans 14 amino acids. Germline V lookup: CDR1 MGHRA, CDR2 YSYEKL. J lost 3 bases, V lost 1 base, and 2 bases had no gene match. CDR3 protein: CASSQGRGDYEQYF. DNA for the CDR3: TGCGCCAGCAGCCAAGGGCGGGGGGACTACGAGCAGTACTTC.

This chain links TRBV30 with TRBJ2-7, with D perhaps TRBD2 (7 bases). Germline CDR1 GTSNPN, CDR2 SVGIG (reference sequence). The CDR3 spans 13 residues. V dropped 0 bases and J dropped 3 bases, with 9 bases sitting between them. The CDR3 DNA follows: TGTGCCTGGAGTGTAGGGGGGGGCTACGAGCAGTACGTC. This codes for CAWSVGGGYEQYV.

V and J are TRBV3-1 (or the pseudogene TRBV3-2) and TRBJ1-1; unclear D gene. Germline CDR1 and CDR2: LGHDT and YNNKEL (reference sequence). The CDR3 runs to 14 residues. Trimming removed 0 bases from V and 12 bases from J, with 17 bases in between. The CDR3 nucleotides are TGTGCCAGCAGCCAAGAGGTGGCGACCCCGGGGACTTTCTTT. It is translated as CASSQEVATPGTFF.

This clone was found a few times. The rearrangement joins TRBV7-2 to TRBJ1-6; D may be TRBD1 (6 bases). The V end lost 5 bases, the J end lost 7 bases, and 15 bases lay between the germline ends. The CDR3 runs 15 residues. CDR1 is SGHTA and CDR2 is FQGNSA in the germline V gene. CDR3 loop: CASSPTGGFNSPLHF. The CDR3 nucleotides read TGTGCCAGCAGCCCAACGGGGGGCTTCAATTCACCCCTCCACTTT. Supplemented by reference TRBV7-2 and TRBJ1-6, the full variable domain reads GAGVSQSPSNKVTEKGKDVELRCDPISGHTALYWYRQSLGQGLEFLIYFQGNSAPDKSGLPSDRFSAERTGGSVSTLTIQRTQQEDSAVYLCASSPTGGFNSPLHFGNGTRLTVT.

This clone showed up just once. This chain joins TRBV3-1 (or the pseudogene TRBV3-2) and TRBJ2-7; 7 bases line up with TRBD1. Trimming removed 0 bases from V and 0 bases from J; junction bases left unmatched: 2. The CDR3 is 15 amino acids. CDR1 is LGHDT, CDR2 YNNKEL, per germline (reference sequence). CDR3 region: CASSQEDRSSYEQYF. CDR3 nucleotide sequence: TGTGCCAGCAGCCAAGAGGACAGGAGCTCCTACGAGCAGTACTTC.

CDR3 nucleotides: TGTGCCAGCAGTCCCGGGACAGACCTTGAAAAACTGTTTTTT. It specifies CASSPGTDLEKLFF. The V and J genes are TRBV6-6 and TRBJ1-4; 7 positions agree with TRBD1. V trimming: 5 bases; J trimming: 7 bases; junction bases outside the gene matches: 7. The CDR3 covers 14 residues. CDR1 is MNHNY and CDR2 is SVGAGI in the germline V gene (reference sequence).

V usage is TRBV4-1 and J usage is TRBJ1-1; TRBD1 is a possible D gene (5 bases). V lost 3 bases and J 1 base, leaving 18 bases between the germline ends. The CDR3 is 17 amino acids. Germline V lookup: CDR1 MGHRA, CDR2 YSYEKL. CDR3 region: CASSHPFRRGTNTEAFF. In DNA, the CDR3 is TGCGCCAGCAGCCACCCTTTCCGTCGGGGGACGAACACTGAAGCTTTCTTT.

In nucleotides, the CDR3 is TGTGCCAGTTTGGGACTCCCTAACACTGAAGCTTTCTTT. This encodes CASLGLPNTEAFF. The chain is built from TRBV21-1 and TRBJ1-1. TRBV21-1 is noted as a pseudogene. CDR3 length: 13 amino acids.